This T cell receptor (beta chain) was retrieved from a study of T cell repertoires in cytomegalovirus infection. Study as a whole: Indications came from public TCR beta signatures; they pointed to CMV infection and to a matching HLA type.

One entry per CDR3 protein, called by TCRdb with MiXCR from the reads. The repertoire holds around 94,000 distinct CDR3 sequences, with approximately 15% as singletons. Study results and caveats: What dominated the ex vivo response were HLA-C-restricted CMV-specific TCR beta clonotypes. Cumulative frequency of public TCR beta families picked out carriers of CMV plus the relevant HLA.

There are 10 residues in the CDR3. CDR1 and CDR2 from the germline V gene are DFQATT and SNEGSKA (reference sequence). V was pared by 3 bases and J by 7 bases, with 6 bases between. Concerning this clonotype: Its cognate antigen is unknown.

The sequenced sample consisted of PBMCs. The source is a human donor in good health (CMV status not recorded). Some clones in this sample may be carry-over from other donors' samples. This chain joins TRBV20-1 and TRBJ1-1; D ambiguous. The CDR3 protein is CSARHHEAFF. The CDR3 nucleotides read TGCAGTGCTAGGCACCATGAAGCTTTCTTT.